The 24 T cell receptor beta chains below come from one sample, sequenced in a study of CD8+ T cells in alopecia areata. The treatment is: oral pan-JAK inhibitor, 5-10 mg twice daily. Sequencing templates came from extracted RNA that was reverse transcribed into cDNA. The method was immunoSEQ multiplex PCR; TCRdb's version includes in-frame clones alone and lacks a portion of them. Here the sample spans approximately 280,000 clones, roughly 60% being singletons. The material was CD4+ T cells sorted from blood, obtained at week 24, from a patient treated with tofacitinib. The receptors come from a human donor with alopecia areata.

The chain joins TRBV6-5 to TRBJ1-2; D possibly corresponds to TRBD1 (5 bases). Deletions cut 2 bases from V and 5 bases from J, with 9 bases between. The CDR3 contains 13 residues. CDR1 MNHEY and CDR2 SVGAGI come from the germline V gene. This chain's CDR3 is CASSYDSSYGYTF. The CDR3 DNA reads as TGTGCCAGCAGTTACGACAGCTCGTATGGCTACACCTTC.

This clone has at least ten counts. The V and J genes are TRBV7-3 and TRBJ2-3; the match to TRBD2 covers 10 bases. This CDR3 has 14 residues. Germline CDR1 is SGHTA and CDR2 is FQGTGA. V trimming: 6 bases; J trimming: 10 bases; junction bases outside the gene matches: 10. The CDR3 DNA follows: TGTGCCAGCAGTACTGGGCTTAGCGGGGGGTCGCAGTATTTT. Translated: CASSTGLSGGSQYF.

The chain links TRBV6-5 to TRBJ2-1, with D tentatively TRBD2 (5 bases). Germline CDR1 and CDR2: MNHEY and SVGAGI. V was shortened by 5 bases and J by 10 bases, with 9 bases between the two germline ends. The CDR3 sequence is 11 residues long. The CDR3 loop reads CASSGLIEQFF. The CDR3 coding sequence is TGTGCCAGCAGTGGACTGATAGAGCAGTTCTTC.

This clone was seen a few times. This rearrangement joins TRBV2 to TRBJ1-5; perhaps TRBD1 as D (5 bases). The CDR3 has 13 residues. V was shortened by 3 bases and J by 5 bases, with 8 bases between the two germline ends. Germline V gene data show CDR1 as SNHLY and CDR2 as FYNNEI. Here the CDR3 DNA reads TGTGCCAGCAGTGACAGGGAACATCAGCCCCAGCATTTT. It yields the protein CASSDREHQPQHF. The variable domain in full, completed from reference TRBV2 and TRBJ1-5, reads EPEVTQTPSHQVTQMGQEVILRCVPISNHLYFYWYRQILGQKVEFLVSFYNNEISEKSEIFDDQFSVERPDGSNFTLKIRSTKLEDSAMYFCASSDREHQPQHFGDGTRLSIL.

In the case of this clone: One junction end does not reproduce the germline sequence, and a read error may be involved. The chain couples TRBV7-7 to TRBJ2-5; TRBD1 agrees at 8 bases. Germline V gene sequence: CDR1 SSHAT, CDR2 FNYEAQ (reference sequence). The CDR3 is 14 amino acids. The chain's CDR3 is CASSRTGNGETQYF. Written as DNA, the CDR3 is TGTGCTAGCAGCCGGACAGGGAACGGAGAGACCCAGTACTTC.

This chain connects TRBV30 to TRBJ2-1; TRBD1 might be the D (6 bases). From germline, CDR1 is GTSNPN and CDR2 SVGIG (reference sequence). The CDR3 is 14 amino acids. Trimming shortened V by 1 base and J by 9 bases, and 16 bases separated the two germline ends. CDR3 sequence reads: CAWSAPTRGREQFF. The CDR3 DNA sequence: TGTGCCTGGAGTGCACCCACCAGGGGCCGTGAGCAGTTCTTC. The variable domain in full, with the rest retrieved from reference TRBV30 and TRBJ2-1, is SQTIHQWPATLVQPVGSPLSLECTVEGTSNPNLYWYRQAAGRGLQLLFYSVGIGQISSEVPQNLSASRPQDRQFILSSKKLLLSDSGFYLCAWSAPTRGREQFFGPGTRLTVL.

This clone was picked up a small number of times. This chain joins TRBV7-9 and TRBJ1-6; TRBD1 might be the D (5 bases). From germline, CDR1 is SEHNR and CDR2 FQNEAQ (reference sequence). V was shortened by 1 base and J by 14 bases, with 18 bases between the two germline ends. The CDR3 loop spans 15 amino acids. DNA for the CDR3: TGTGCCAGCAGCTTAGACACCGGGACTTTTAAATCCCTCCACTTT. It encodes CASSLDTGTFKSLHF.

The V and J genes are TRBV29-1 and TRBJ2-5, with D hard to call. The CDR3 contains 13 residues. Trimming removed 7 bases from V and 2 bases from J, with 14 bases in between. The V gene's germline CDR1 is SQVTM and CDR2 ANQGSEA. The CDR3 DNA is TGCAGCGCCCCGGACCTTTTTCAAGAGACCCAGTACTTC. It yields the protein CSAPDLFQETQYF.

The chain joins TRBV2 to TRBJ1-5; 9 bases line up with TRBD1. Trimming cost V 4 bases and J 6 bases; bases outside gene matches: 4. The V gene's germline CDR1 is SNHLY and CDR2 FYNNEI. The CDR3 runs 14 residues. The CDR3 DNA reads TGTGCCAGCAGTGGGGGACAGGGTGGTCAGCCCCAGCATTTT. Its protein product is CASSGGQGGQPQHF.

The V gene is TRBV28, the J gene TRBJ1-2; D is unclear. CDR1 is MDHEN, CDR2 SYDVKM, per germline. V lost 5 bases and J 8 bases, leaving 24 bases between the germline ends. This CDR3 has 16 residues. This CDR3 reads CASSPSRGGQYWGYTF. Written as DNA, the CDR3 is TGTGCCAGCAGTCCTTCCCGGGGAGGCCAATATTGGGGCTACACCTTC.

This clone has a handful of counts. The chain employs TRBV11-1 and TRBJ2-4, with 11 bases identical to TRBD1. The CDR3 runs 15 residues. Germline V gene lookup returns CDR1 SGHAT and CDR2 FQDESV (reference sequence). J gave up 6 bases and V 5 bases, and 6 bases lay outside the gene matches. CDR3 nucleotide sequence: TGTGCCAGCAGCAAGGACAGGGGGCGCAGAAACATTCAGTACTTC. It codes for CASSKDRGRRNIQYF.

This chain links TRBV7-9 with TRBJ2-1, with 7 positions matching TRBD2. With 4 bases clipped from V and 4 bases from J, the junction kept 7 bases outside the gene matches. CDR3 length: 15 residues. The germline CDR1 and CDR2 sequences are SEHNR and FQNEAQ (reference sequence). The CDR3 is CASSSGTTTYNEQFF. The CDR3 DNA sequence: TGTGCCAGCAGCTCCGGGACTACCACGTACAATGAGCAGTTCTTC. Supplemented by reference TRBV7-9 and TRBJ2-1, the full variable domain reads DTGVSQNPRHKITKRGQNVTFRCDPISEHNRLYWYRQTLGQGPEFLTYFQNEAQLEKSRLLSDRFSAERPKGSFSTLEIQRTEQGDSAMYLCASSSGTTTYNEQFFGPGTRLTVL.

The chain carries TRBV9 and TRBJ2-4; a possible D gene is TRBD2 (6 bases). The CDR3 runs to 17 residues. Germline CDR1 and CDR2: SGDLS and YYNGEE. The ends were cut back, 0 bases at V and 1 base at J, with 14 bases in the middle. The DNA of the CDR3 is TGTGCCAGCAGCGTAGCTACGGAGGGTTCGGCCAAAAACATTCAGTACTTC. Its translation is CASSVATEGSAKNIQYF.

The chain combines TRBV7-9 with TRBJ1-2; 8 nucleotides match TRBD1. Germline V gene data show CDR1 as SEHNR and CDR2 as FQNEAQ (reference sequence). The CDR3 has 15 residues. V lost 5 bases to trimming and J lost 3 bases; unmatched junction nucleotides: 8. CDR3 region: CASSPWTGRDYGYTF. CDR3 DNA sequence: TGTGCCAGCAGCCCTTGGACAGGGAGGGACTATGGCTACACCTTC.

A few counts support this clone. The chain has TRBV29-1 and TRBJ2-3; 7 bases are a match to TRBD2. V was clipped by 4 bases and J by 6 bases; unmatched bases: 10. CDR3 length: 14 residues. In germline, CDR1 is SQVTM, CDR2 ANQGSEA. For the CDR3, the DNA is TGCAGCGTTGTAGGTTGGCGGGGGTCGGATACGCAGTATTTT. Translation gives CSVVGWRGSDTQYF.

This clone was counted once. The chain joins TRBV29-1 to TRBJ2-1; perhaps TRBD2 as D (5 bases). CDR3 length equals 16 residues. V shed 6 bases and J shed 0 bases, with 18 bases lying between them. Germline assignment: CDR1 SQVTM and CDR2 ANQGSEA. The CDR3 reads CSVPARAASSYNEQFF. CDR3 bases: TGCAGCGTCCCCGCGAGGGCTGCAAGCTCCTACAATGAGCAGTTCTTC.

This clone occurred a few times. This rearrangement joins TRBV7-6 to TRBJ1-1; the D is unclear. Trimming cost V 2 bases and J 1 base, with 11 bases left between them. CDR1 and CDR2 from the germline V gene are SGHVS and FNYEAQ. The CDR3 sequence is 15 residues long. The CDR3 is CASSLMESTNTEAFF. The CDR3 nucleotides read TGTGCCAGCAGCTTAATGGAGAGCACGAACACTGAAGCTTTCTTT.

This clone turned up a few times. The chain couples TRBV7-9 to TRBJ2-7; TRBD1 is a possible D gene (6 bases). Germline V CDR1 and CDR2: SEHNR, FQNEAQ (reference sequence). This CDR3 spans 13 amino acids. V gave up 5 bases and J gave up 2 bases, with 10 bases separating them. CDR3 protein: CASSAGDTYEQYF. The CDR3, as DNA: TGTGCCAGCAGCGCCGGGGACACCTACGAGCAGTACTTC. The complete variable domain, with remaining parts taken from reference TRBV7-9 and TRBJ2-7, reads DTGVSQNPRHKITKRGQNVTFRCDPISEHNRLYWYRQTLGQGPEFLTYFQNEAQLEKSRLLSDRFSAERPKGSFSTLEIQRTEQGDSAMYLCASSAGDTYEQYFGPGTRLTVT.

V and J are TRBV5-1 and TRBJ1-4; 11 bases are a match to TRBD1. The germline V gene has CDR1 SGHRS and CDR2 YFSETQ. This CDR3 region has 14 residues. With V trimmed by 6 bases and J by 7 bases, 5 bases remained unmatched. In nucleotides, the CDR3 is TGCGCCAGCACTCCCGGGACAGGGGGTGAAAAACTGTTTTTT. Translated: CASTPGTGGEKLFF.

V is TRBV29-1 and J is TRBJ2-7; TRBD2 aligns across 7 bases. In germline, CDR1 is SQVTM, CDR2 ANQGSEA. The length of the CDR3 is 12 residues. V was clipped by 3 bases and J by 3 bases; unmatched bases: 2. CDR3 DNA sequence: TGCAGCGTTGACTGGGAGGGCTACGAGCAGTACTTC. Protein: CSVDWEGYEQYF.

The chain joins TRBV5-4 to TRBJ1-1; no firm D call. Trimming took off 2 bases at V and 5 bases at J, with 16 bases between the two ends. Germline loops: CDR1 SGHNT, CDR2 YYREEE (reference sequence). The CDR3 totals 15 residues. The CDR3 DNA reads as TGTGCCAGCAGCTTAACTAATATGGGTCGGACTGAAGCTTTCTTT. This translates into CASSLTNMGRTEAFF. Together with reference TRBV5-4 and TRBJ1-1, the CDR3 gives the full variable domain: ETGVTQSPTHLIKTRGQQVTLRCSSQSGHNTVSWYQQALGQGPQFIFQYYREEENGRGNFPPRFSGLQFPNYSSELNVNALELDDSALYLCASSLTNMGRTEAFFGQGTRLTVV.

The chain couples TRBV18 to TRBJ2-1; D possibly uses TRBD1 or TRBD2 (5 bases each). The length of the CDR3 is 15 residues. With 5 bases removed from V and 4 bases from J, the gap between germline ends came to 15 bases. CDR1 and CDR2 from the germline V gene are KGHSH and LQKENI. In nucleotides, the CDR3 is TGTGCCAGCTCATACCGGGACGCCAATTACAATGAGCAGTTCTTC. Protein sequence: CASSYRDANYNEQFF. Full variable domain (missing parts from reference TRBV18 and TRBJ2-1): NAGVMQNPRHLVRRRGQEARLRCSPMKGHSHVYWYRQLPEEGLKFMVYLQKENIIDESGMPKERFSAEFPKEGPSILRIQQVVRGDSAAYFCASSYRDANYNEQFFGPGTRLTVL.

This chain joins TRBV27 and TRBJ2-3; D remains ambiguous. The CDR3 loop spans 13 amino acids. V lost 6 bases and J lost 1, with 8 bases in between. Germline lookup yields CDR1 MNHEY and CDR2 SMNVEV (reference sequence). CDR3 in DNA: TGTGCCAGCAGCCCAGACCGCACAGATACGCAGTATTTT. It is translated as CASSPDRTDTQYF.

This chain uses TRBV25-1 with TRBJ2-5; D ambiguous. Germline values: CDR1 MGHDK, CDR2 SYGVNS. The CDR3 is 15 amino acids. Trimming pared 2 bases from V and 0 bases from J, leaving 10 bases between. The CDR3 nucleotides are TGTGCCAGCAGTGAAGAAGGCCCGTACCAAGAGACCCAGTACTTC. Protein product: CASSEEGPYQETQYF.